This T cell receptor beta chain was sequenced in a study of shared clonotypes between healthy human individuals. In the source study's methods: Junction-only immunoSEQ sequences carried no quality scores, so filtering differed. Using immunoSEQ multiplex PCR, the repertoire was profiled, and TCRdb retains in-frame clones only, with some absent. V and J calls and clone size follow that table, whereas D and trimming were derived from the DNA. The sample holds 640,000 or so clones, roughly 78% seen once. Germline V gene sequence: CDR1 MDHEN, CDR2 SYDVKM. This CDR3 spans 15 amino acids. V was cut by 2 bases and J by 5 bases, with 13 bases left in between.

The sequence derives from a woman aged 30 to 39 in good health. Sequenced material: memory CD4+ T cells sorted from blood. Subset specified: CD45RA-negative fraction. V usage is TRBV28 and J usage is TRBJ1-5; D might be TRBD1 (6 bases). The CDR3 is CASSLATQGYQPQHF. CDR3 DNA: TGTGCCAGCAGTTTAGCCACACAGGGATATCAGCCCCAGCATTTT.